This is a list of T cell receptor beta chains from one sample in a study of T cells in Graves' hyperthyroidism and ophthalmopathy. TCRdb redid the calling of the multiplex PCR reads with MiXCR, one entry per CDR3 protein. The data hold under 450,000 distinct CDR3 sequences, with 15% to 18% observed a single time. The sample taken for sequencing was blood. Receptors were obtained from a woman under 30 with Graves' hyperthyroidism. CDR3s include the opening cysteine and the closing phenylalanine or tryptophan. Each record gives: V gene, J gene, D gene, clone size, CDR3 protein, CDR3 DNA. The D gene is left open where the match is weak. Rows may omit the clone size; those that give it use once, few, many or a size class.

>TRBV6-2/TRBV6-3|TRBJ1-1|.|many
CASSYSGFTEAFF
TGTGCCAGCAGTTACTCGGGATTCACTGAAGCTTTCTTT
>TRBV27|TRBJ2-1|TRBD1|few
CASSSPGQAFNEQFF
TGTGCCAGCAGTTCGCCGGGACAGGCATTCAATGAGCAGTTCTTC
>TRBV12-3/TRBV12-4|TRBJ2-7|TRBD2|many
CASSSGTSFYEQYF
TGTGCCAGCAGTTCCGGGACTAGCTTCTACGAGCAGTACTTC
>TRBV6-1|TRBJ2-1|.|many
CASSQGNEQFF
TGTGCCAGCAGCCAGGGCAATGAGCAGTTCTTC
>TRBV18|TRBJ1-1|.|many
CASSEGLTNTEAFF
TGTGCCAGCTCAGAGGGACTGACGAATACTGAAGCTTTCTTT
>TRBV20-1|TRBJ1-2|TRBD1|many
CSAPDRSYTF
TGCAGTGCCCCGGACAGGAGCTACACCTTC
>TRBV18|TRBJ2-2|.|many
CASSPLLAGELFF
TGTGCCAGCTCACCACTCCTGGCCGGGGAGCTGTTTTTT
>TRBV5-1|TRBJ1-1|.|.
CASSLGGGAEAFF
TGCGCCAGCAGCTTGGGGGGGGGCGCTGAAGCTTTCTTT
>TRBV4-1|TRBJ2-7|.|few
CASSQDLLETRILEQYF
TGCGCCAGCAGCCAAGATCTTTTGGAGACTCGCATCCTCGAGCAGTACTTC
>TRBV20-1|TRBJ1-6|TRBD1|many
CSAPHRTGGYFDSPLHF
TGCAGTGCTCCTCACCGGACAGGGGGCTATTTTGATTCACCCCTCCACTTT
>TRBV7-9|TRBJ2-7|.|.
CASSLAGLGQTRQYF
TGTGCCAGCAGCTTAGCTGGGTTAGGACAGACCAGGCAGTACTTC
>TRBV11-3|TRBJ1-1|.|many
CASSSLGRHDEAFF
TGTGCCAGCAGCTCCCTGGGACGGCACGATGAAGCTTTCTTT
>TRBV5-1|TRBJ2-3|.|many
CASSLAGESTDTQYF
TGCGCCAGCAGCTTGGCGGGAGAAAGCACAGATACGCAGTATTTT
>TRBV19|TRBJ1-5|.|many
CASSIGPNNQPQHF
TGTGCCAGTAGTATCGGGCCGAACAATCAGCCCCAGCATTTT
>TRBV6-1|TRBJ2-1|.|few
CASNSIMTRGADNEQFF
TGTGCCAGCAACTCAATAATGACTAGGGGGGCGGACAATGAGCAGTTCTTC
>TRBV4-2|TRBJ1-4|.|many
CASSRGGAGEKLFF
TGTGCCAGCAGCAGAGGAGGGGCGGGTGAAAAACTGTTTTTT
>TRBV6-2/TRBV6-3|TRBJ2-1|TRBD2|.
CASSWTSFNEQFF
TGTGCCAGCAGTTGGACTAGCTTCAATGAGCAGTTCTTC
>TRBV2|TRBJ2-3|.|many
CASTPPGTDTQYF
TGTGCCAGCACCCCCCCCGGCACAGATACGCAGTATTTT
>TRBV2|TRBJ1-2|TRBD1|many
CASSAETGGYGYTF
TGTGCCAGCAGTGCGGAGACAGGGGGCTATGGCTACACCTTC
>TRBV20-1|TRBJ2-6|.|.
CSARDHSGSGANVLTF
TGCAGTGCTAGAGATCATAGCGGCTCTGGGGCCAACGTCCTGACTTTC
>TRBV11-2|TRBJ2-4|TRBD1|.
CASRRTGSPKNIQYF
TGTGCCAGCAGACGGACAGGGAGTCCCAAAAACATTCAGTACTTC
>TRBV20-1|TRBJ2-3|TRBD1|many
CSAGGQSTDTQYF
TGCAGTGCTGGGGGACAGTCCACAGATACGCAGTATTTT
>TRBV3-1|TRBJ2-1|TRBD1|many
CASSRRTGRVDNEQFF
TGTGCCAGCAGCCGGAGGACAGGGCGTGTAGACAATGAGCAGTTCTTC
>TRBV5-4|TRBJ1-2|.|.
CASSLVGGGYGYTF
TGTGCCAGCAGCTTGGTCGGGGGAGGCTATGGCTACACCTTC
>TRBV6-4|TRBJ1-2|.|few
CASSETTGGRHTF
TGTGCCAGCAGCGAAACCACGGGGGGCAGGCACACCTTC
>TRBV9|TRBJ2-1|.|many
CASSGTNEQFF
TGTGCCAGCAGCGGAACCAATGAGCAGTTCTTC
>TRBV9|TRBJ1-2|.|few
CASSVDASNYGYTF
TGTGCCAGCAGCGTAGACGCCAGTAACTATGGCTACACCTTC
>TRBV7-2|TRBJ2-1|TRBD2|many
CASRGISGRSSYNEQFF
TGTGCCAGCAGAGGTATTAGCGGGAGGAGTTCCTACAATGAGCAGTTCTTC
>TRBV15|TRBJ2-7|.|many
CATSRASTYEQYF
TGTGCCACCAGCAGAGCCTCGACTTACGAGCAGTACTTC
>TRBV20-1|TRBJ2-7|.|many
CSARDRDTESLYEQYF
TGCAGTGCGCGGGACCGGGACACCGAGTCCCTTTACGAGCAGTACTTC
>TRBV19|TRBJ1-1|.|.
CASSFLTVNTEAFF
TGTGCCAGTAGTTTCCTGACGGTGAACACTGAAGCTTTCTTT
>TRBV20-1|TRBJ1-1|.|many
CSASGRNTEAFF
TGCAGTGCTTCCGGGAGGAACACTGAAGCTTTCTTT
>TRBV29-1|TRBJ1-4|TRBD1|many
CSVGTGIFEKLFF
TGCAGCGTGGGGACAGGCATATTTGAAAAACTGTTTTTT
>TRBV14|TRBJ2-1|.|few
CASSQDFFSARSEQFF
TGTGCCAGCAGCCAAGACTTTTTTTCCGCTAGGAGTGAGCAGTTCTTC
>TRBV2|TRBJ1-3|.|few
CASSADSYSGNTIYF
TGTGCCAGCAGTGCCGACTCCTACTCTGGAAACACCATATATTTT
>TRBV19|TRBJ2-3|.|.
CASSITLILDTQYF
TGTGCCAGTAGTATTACCTTGATCTTGGATACGCAGTATTTT
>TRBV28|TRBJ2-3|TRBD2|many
CASREIGGSGTDTQYF
TGTGCCAGCAGGGAGATCGGGGGGTCGGGCACAGATACGCAGTATTTT
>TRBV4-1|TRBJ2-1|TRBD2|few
CASSQTGLAKTYNEQFF
TGCGCCAGCAGCCAAACAGGACTAGCGAAAACCTACAATGAGCAGTTCTTC
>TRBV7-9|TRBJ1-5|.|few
CASSLWPAENQPQHF
TGTGCCAGCAGCTTATGGCCGGCAGAAAATCAGCCCCAGCATTTT
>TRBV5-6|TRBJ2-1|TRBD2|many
CASSWGLAGGYEQFF
TGTGCCAGCAGCTGGGGACTAGCGGGGGGTTATGAGCAGTTCTTC
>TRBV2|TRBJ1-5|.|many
CASTLEVRQPQHF
TGTGCCAGCACCCTAGAGGTTAGACAGCCCCAGCATTTT
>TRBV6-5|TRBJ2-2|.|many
CASTYFGGELFF
TGTGCCAGCACATATTTTGGCGGGGAGCTGTTTTTT
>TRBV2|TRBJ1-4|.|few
CASSEVTGLGAFELFF
TGTGCCAGCAGTGAAGTTACAGGGCTTGGGGCGTTCGAACTGTTTTTT
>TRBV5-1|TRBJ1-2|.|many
CASSTGGGSGYGYTF
TGCGCCAGCAGCACTGGTGGGGGTTCGGGCTATGGCTACACCTTC
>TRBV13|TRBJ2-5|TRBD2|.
CASSPHVRTGGGQETQYF
TGTGCCAGCAGCCCCCACGTACGGACGGGGGGAGGTCAAGAGACCCAGTACTTC
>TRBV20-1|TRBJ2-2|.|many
CSASNPSGVITGELFF
TGCAGTGCTAGCAACCCTTCCGGGGTGATCACCGGGGAGCTGTTTTTT
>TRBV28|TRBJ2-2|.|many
CASSSLGPGELFF
TGTGCCAGCAGTTCCCTAGGGCCCGGGGAGCTGTTTTTT
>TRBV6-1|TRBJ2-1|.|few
CASSFRTEIYNEQFF
TGTGCCAGCAGTTTCCGGACGGAGATCTACAATGAGCAGTTCTTC
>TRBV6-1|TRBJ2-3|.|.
CASSEPMSWGPGTDTQYF
TGTGCCAGCAGTGAACCCATGTCATGGGGGCCGGGCACAGATACGCAGTATTTT
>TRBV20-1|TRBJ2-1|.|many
CSADSGLSYNEQFF
TGCAGTGCTGATAGCGGTCTCTCCTACAATGAGCAGTTCTTC
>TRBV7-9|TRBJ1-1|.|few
CASSPNPSDKGPNTEAFF
TGTGCCAGCAGCCCTAATCCATCCGACAAGGGCCCGAACACTGAAGCTTTCTTT